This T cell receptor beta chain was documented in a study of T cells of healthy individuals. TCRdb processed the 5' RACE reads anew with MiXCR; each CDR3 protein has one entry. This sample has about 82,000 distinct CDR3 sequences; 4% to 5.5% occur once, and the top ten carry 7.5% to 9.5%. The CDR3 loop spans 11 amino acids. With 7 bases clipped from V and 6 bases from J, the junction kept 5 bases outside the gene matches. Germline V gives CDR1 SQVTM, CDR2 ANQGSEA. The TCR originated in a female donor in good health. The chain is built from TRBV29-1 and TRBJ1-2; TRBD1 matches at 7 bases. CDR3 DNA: TGCAGCGGGGGACAGATTGATGGCTACACCTTC. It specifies CSGGQIDGYTF.